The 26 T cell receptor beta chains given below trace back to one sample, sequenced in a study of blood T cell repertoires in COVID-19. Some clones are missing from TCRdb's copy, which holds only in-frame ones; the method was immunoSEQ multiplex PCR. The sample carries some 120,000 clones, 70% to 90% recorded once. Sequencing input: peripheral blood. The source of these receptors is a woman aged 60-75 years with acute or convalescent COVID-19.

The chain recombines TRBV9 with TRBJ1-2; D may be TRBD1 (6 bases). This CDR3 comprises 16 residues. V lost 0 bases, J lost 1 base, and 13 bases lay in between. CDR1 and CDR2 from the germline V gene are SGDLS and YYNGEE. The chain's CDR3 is CASSVGPQGNNYGYTF. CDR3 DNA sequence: TGTGCCAGCAGCGTAGGCCCCCAGGGGAATAACTATGGCTACACCTTC.

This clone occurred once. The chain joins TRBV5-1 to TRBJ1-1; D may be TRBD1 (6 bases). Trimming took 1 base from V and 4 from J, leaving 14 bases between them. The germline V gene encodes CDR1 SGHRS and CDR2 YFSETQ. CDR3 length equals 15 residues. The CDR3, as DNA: TGCGCCAGCAGCTTGCAGGGGAGTCCGGGCACTGAAGCTTTCTTT. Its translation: CASSLQGSPGTEAFF.

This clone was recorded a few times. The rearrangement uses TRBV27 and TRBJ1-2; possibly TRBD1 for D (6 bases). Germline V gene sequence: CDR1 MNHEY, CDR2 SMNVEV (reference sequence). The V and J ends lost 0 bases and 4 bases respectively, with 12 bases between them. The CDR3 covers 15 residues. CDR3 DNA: TGTGCCAGCAGTTTATCTAGGGGGTACGGCTATGGCTACACCTTC. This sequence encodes CASSLSRGYGYGYTF.

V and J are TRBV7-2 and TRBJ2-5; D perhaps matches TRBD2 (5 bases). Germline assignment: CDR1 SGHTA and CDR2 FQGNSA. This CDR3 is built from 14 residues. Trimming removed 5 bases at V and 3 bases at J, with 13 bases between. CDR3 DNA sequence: TGTGCCAGCAGCCAGAGGTGGGGAGAAGAGACCCAGTACTTC. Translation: CASSQRWGEETQYF.

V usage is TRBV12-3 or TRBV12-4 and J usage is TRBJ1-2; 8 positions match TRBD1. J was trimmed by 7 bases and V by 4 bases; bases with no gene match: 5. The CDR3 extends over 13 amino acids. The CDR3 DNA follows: TGTGCCAGCAGTTCCACAGGGGGTGGTGGCTACACCTTC. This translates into CASSSTGGGGYTF.

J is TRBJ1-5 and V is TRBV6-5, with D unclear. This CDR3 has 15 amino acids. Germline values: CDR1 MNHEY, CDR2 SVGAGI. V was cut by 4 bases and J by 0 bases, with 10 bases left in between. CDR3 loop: CASSSTGFSNQPQHF. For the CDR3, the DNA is TGTGCCAGCAGTTCCACCGGGTTTAGCAATCAGCCCCAGCATTTT.

The CDR3 loop is CASSERGLGPQHF. The CDR3, as DNA: TGTGCCAGCAGTGAGAGGGGGCTAGGACCCCAGCATTTT. This chain links TRBV2 with TRBJ1-5; 7 positions agree with TRBD1. This CDR3 comprises 13 residues. V was clipped by 3 bases and J by 10 bases; unmatched bases: 6. Germline loops: CDR1 SNHLY, CDR2 FYNNEI.

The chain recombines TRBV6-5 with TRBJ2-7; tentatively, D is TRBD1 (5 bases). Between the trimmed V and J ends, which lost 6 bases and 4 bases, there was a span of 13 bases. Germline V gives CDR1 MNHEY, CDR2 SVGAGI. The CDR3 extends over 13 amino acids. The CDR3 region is CASSTTDRYEQYV. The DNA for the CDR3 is TGTGCCAGCAGCACCACTGACAGATACGAGCAGTACGTC.

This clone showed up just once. CDR3 DNA sequence: TGCAGTGCTAGTTCCCCTGGGCGGGAGGAACCAGATACGCAGTATTTT. Translated, it gives CSASSPGREEPDTQYF. V usage is TRBV20-1 and J usage is TRBJ2-3, with TRBD2 matching over 8 bases. J gave up 4 bases and V 3 bases, and 12 bases lay outside the gene matches. Germline assignment: CDR1 DFQATT and CDR2 SNEGSKA (reference sequence). This CDR3 region has 16 residues.

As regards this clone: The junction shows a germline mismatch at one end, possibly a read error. CDR3 DNA sequence: TGTGCTAGCAGCCCAACTAGTCTCGTCACGGATGAAGCTTTCTTT. Amino acids: CASSPTSLVTDEAFF. The chain employs TRBV7-7 and TRBJ1-1; D not certain. Germline CDR1 and CDR2: SSHAT and FNYEAQ (reference sequence). CDR3 length: 15 residues.

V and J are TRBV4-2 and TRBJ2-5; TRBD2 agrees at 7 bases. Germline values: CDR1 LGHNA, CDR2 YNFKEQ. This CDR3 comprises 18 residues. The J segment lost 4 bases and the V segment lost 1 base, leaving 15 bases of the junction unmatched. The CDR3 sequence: CASSQGGSGGSRRETQYF. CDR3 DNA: TGTGCCAGCAGCCAAGGGGGGAGCGGCGGGAGTAGGCGAGAGACCCAGTACTTC.

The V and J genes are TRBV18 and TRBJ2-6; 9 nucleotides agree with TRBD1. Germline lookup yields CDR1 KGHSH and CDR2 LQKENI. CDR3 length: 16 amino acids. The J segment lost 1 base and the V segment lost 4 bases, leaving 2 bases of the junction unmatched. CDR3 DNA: TGTGCCAGCTCACTACAGGGGGCGTCTGGGGCCAACGTCCTGACTTTC. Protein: CASSLQGASGANVLTF.

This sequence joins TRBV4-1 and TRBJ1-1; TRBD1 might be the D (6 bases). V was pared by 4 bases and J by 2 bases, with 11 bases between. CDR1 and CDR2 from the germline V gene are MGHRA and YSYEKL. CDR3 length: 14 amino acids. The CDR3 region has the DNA TGCGCCAGCAGCCCCGGACAGTCAAACACTGAAGCTTTCTTT. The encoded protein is CASSPGQSNTEAFF.

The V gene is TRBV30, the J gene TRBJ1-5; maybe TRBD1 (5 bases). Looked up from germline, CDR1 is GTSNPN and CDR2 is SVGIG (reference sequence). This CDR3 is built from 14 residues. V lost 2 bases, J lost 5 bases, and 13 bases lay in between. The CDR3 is CAWSPLQGYQPQHF. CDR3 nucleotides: TGTGCCTGGAGTCCCCTCCAGGGATATCAGCCCCAGCATTTT.

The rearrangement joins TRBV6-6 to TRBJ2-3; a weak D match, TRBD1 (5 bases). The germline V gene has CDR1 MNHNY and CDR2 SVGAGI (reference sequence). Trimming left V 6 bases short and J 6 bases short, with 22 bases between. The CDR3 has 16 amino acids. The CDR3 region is CASSRRAGAGSDTQYF. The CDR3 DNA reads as TGTGCCAGCAGCCGTCGTGCTGGGGCAGGGTCGGATACGCAGTATTTT.

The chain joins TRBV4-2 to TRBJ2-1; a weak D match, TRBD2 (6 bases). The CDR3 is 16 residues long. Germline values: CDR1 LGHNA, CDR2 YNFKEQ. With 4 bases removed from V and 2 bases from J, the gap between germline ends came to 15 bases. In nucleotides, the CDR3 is TGTGCCAGCAGCCGAGAGGATAGCGGACCCTACAATGAGCAGTTCTTC. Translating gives CASSREDSGPYNEQFF.

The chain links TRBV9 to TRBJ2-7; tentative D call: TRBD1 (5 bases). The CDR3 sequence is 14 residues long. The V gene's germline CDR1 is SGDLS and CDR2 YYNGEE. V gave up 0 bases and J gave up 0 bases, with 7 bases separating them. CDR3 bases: TGTGCCAGCAGCGTAGCTCAGGGCTCCTACGAGCAGTACTTC. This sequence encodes CASSVAQGSYEQYF.

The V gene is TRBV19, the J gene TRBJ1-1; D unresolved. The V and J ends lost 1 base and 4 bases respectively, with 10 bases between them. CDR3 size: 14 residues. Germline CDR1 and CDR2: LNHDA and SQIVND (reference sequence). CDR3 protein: CASSIVNSFTEAFF. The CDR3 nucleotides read TGTGCCAGTAGTATAGTGAACAGCTTCACTGAAGCTTTCTTT.

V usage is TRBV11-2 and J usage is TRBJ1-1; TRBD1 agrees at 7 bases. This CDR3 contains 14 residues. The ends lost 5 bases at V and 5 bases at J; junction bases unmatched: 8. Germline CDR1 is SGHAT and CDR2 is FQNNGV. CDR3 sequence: CASSLLGGGTEAFF. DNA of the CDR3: TGTGCCAGCAGCCTCCTAGGGGGCGGAACTGAAGCTTTCTTT.

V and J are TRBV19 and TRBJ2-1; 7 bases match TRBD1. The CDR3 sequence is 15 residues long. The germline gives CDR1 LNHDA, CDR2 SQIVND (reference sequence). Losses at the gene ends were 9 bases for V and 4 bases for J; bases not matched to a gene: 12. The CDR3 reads CASQARDRRYNEQFF. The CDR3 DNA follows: TGTGCCAGCCAAGCCCGGGACAGAAGATACAATGAGCAGTTCTTC.

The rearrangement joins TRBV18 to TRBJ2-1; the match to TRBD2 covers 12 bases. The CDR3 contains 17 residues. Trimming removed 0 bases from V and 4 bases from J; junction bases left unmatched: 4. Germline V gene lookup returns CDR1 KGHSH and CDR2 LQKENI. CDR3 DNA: TGTGCCAGCTCACCACCGTTACTAGCGGGAGGATACAATGAGCAGTTCTTC. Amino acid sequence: CASSPPLLAGGYNEQFF.

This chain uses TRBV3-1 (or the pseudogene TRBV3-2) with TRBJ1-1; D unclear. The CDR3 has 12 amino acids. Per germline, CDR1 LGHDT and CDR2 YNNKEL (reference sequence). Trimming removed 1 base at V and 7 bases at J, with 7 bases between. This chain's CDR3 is CASSQAEGEAFF. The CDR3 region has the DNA TGTGCCAGCAGCCAAGCCGAGGGTGAAGCTTTCTTT.

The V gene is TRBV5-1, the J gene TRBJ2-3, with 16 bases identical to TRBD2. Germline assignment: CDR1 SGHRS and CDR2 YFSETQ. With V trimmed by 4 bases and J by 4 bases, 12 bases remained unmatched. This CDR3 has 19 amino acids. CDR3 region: CASSVTPGLAGGVADTQYF. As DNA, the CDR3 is TGCGCCAGCAGCGTAACCCCGGGACTAGCGGGAGGGGTCGCAGATACGCAGTATTTT.

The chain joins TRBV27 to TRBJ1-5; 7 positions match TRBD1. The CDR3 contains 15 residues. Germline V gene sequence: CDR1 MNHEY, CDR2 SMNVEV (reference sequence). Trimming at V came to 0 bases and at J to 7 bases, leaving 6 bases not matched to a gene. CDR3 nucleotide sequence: TGTGCCAGCAGTTTATCGAGGGGGCTAGGACAGCCCCAGCATTTT. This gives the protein CASSLSRGLGQPQHF.

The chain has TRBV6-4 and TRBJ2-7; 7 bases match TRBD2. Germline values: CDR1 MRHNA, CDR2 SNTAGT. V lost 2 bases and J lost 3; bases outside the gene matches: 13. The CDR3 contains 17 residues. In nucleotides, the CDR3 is TGTGCCAGCAGTGACCGAACTGGGAGGGCCCTTAACTACGAGCAGTACGTC. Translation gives CASSDRTGRALNYEQYV.

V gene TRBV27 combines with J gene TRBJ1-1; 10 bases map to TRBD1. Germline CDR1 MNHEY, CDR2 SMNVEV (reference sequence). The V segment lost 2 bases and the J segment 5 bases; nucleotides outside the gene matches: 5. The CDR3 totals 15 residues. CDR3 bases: TGTGCCAGCAGTTTACCGGGGACAGGGGTGACTGAAGCTTTCTTT. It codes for CASSLPGTGVTEAFF.